The TCR beta chain under discussion was sequenced for a study of blood T cell repertoires in COVID-19. Study background: Sources were T cells, B-cell-depleted T cells, or PBMCs; the material itself was cDNA or gDNA.

CDR1 MGHRA and CDR2 YSYEKL come from the germline V gene. V dropped 0 bases and J dropped 3; count of bases not matched to a gene: 6. CDR3 length: 16 amino acids. Original handling: Reference gene primer amplification gave nucleated cell count estimates. Only in-frame clones appear in the TCRdb table, and some are missing; sequencing was by immunoSEQ multiplex PCR. That table gives V, J and clone size, and the DNA gave D and trimming. The sample records 500,000 or so clones, around 90% being singletons. The sequencing sample was made of PBMCs or T cells enriched from blood (not recorded which). The chain couples TRBV4-1 to TRBJ2-3; 7 nucleotides agree with TRBD2. The TCR originated in a woman aged 18 to 35 who had recovered from COVID-19. This CDR3 is CASSQDPGLRTDTQYF. CDR3 nucleotides: TGCGCCAGCAGCCAAGATCCGGGACTAAGGACAGATACGCAGTATTTT.